This T cell receptor (beta chain) is drawn from a study of blood T cell repertoires in COVID-19. V lost 5 bases to trimming and J lost 3 bases, with 20 bases between them. This CDR3 has 16 residues. The germline gives CDR1 SGHVS, CDR2 FQNEAQ. Clones were sequenced by immunoSEQ multiplex PCR, and TCRdb holds only the in-frame ones, with some missing. The table has 95,000 to 100,000 clones, less than 85% seen once; the top ten hold around 2%. This rearrangement joins TRBV7-8 to TRBJ2-7; D is unclear. The TCR originated in a woman between 65 and 79 years old with active or convalescent COVID-19. The sample comprised peripheral blood. CDR3 protein: CASSPNPRRVSYEQYF. The CDR3 region has the DNA TGTGCCAGCAGCCCAAACCCCCGTCGAGTGAGCTACGAGCAGTACTTC.